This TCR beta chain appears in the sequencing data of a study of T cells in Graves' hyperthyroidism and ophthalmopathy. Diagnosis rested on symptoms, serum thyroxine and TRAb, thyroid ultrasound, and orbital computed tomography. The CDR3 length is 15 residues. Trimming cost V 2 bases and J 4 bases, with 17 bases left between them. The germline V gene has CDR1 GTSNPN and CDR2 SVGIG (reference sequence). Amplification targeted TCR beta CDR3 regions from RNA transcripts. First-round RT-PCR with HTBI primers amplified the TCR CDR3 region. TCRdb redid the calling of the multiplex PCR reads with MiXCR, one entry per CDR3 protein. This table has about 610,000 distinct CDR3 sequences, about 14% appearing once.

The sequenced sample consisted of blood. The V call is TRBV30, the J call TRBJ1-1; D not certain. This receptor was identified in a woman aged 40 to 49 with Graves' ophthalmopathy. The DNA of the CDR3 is TGTGCCTGGAGTCAAAAGCTCCGGGGAACCACTGAAGCTTTCTTT. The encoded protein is CAWSQKLRGTTEAFF.